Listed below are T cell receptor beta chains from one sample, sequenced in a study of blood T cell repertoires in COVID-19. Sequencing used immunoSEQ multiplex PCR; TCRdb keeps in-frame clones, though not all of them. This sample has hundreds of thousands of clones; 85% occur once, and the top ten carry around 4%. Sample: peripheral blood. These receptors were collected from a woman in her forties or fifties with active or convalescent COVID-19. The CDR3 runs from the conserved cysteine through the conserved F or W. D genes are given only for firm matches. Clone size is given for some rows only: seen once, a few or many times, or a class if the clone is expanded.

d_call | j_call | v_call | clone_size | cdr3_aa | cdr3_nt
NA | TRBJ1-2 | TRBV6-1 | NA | CASSDAGFNYGYTF | TGTGCCAGCAGTGATGCAGGGTTCAACTATGGCTACACCTTC
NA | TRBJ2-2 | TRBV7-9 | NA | CASSLLVGRGTGELFF | TGTGCCAGCAGCTTGCTGGTGGGGCGGGGCACCGGGGAGCTGTTTTTT
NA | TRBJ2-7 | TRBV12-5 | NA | CASGLVRAGSFYEQYF | TGTGCTAGTGGTTTGGTAAGGGCAGGGTCATTCTACGAGCAGTACTTC
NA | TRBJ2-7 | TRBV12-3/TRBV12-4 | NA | CASSQLSYEQYF | TGTGCCAGCAGCCAACTCTCCTACGAGCAGTACTTC
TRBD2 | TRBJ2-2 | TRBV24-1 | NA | CATNRASGRSGTGELFF | TGTGCCACCAACCGCGCTAGCGGGAGGTCGGGCACCGGGGAGCTGTTTTTT
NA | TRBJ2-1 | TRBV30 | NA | CAWSVWLANYNEQFF | TGTGCCTGGAGTGTTTGGCTAGCCAACTACAATGAGCAGTTCTTC
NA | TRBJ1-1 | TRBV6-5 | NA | CASSDGGNTEAFF | TGTGCCAGCAGCGACGGGGGGAACACTGAAGCTTTCTTT
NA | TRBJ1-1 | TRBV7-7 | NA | CASSPLRAGSLNTEAFF | TGTGCTAGCAGCCCACTCCGGGCGGGCAGCCTGAACACTGAAGCTTTCTTT
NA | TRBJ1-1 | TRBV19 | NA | CASQQSWVTEAFF | TGTGCCAGCCAACAGAGTTGGGTCACTGAAGCTTTCTTT
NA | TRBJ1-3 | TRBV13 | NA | CASSLLGAQGYGNTIYF | TGTGCCAGCAGCTTACTGGGGGCTCAGGGTTATGGAAACACCATATATTTT
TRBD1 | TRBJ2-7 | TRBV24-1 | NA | CATSDPGTGGDEQYF | TGTGCCACCAGTGATCCCGGGACAGGGGGCGACGAGCAGTACTTC
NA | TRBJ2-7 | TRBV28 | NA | CASSLDPLVREQYF | TGTGCCAGCAGTTTAGACCCCCTTGTGAGGGAGCAGTACTTC
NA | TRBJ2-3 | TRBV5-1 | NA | CASSWSGGTDTQYF | TGCGCCAGCAGCTGGTCAGGGGGCACAGATACGCAGTATTTT
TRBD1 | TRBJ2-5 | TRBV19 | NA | CASSQDRGPRQYF | TGTGCCAGTAGTCAGGACAGGGGGCCGCGGCAGTACTTC
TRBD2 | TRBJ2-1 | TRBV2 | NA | CASSGRDYRSYNEQFF | TGTGCCAGCAGCGGCCGGGACTATCGGTCTTACAATGAGCAGTTCTTC
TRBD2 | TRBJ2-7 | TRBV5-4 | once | CASSLGGLAGGVFSYEQYF | TGTGCCAGCAGCTTGGGGGGACTAGCGGGAGGAGTATTCTCCTACGAGCAGTACTTC
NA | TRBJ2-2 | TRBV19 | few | CASSGTQANTGELFF | TGTGCCAGTAGTGGGACACAAGCGAACACCGGGGAGCTGTTTTTT
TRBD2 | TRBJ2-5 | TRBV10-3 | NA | CATSLSGSKEETQYF | TGTGCCACCTCCCTCAGCGGGAGTAAGGAAGAGACCCAGTACTTC
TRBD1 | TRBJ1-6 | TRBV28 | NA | CASSLVTGGNSPLHF | TGTGCCAGCAGTTTAGTAACAGGGGGTAATTCACCCCTCCACTTT
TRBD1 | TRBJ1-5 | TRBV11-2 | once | CASSLLTGKGQPQHF | TGTGCCAGCAGCTTGCTGACAGGGAAGGGCCAGCCCCAGCATTTT
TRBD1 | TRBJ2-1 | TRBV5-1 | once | CASSLPGQAHNEQFF | TGCGCCAGCAGCTTGCCGGGACAGGCCCACAATGAGCAGTTCTTC
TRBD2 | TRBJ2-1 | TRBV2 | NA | CASRREGRGNNEQFF | TGTGCCAGCAGGCGGGAGGGCCGCGGGAACAATGAGCAGTTCTTC
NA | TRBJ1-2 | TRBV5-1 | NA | CASSLGDRAYAGYTF | TGCGCCAGCAGCTTAGGTGACAGAGCCTATGCAGGCTACACCTTC
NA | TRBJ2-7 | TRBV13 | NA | CASSGRQGLYEQYF | TGTGCCAGCAGCGGCCGACAGGGACTCTACGAGCAGTACTTC
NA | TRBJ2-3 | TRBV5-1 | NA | CASSLGGLIGTDTQYF | TGCGCCAGCAGCTTGGGAGGACTGATAGGCACAGATACGCAGTATTTT
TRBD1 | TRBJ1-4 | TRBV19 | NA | CASRNRGDNEKLFF | TGTGCCAGTAGGAACAGGGGGGATAATGAAAAACTGTTTTTT
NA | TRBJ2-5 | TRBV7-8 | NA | CASSRNGETQYF | TGTGCCAGCAGCCGAAACGGAGAGACCCAGTACTTC
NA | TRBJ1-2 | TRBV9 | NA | CASSVDSKGDYGYTF | TGTGCCAGCAGCGTAGATTCGAAGGGGGACTATGGCTACACCTTC
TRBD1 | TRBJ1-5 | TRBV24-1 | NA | CATSDTTGSDNQPQHF | TGTGCCACCAGTGATACGACAGGGTCCGACAATCAGCCCCAGCATTTT
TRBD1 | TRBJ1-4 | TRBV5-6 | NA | CASSLGAGGSEKLFF | TGTGCCAGCAGCCTCGGGGCAGGGGGGAGTGAAAAACTGTTTTTT
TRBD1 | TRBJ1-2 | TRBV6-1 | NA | CASSGQGAGRANYGYTF | TGTGCCAGCAGTGGACAGGGGGCCGGGAGAGCTAACTATGGCTACACCTTC
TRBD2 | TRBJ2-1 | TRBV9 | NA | CASSDSGRGHNEQFF | TGTGCCAGCAGCGATAGCGGGAGGGGCCACAATGAGCAGTTCTTC
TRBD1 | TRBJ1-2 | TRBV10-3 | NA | CATTGDNNYGYTF | TGTGCCACCACAGGGGACAATAACTATGGCTACACCTTC
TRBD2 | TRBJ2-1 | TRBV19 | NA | CASSIWASGKNNEQFF | TGTGCCAGTAGTATTTGGGCTAGCGGGAAAAACAATGAGCAGTTCTTC
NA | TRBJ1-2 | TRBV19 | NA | CASSIESAVPGYTF | TGTGCCAGTAGTATAGAAAGTGCAGTTCCTGGCTACACCTTC
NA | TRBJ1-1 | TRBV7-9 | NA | CASSLGRATEAFF | TGTGCCAGCAGCTTAGGGAGGGCCACTGAAGCTTTCTTT
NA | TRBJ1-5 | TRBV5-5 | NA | CASSSDGGGPQHF | TGTGCCAGCAGCTCGGACGGGGGGGGGCCCCAGCATTTT
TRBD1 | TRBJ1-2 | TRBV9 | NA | CASSVLGQGSSDYTF | TGTGCCAGCAGCGTCCTTGGACAGGGATCTTCTGACTACACCTTC
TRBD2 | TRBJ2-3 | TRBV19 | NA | CATATSGSPTDTQYF | TGTGCCACCGCGACTAGCGGGAGTCCCACAGATACGCAGTATTTT
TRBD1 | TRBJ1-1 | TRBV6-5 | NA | CASSRDRRNTEAFF | TGTGCCAGCAGCCGGGACAGACGGAACACTGAAGCTTTCTTT
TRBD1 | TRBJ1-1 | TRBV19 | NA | CASRTQGARGTEAFF | TGTGCCAGTAGGACTCAGGGGGCGCGAGGCACTGAAGCTTTCTTT
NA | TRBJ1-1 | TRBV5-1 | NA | CASSFTGNTEAFF | TGCGCCAGCAGCTTTACAGGGAACACTGAAGCTTTCTTT